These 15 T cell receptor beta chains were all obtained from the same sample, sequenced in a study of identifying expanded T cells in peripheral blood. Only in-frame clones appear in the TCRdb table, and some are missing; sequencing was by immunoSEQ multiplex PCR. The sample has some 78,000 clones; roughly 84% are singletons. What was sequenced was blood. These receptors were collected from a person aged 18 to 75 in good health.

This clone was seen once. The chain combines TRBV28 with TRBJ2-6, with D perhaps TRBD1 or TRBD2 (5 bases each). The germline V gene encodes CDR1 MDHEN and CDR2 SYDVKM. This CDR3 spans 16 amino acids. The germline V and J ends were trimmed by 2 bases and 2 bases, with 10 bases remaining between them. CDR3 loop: CASSLEGSAGANVLTF. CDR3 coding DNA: TGTGCCAGCAGTTTAGAGGGGTCCGCTGGGGCCAACGTCCTGACTTTC.

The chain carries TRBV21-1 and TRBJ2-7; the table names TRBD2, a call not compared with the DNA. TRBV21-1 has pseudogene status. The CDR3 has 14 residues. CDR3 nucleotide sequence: TGTGCCAGCAAACGGACTACCCTACCCTACGAGCAGTACTTC. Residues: CASKRTTLPYEQYF.

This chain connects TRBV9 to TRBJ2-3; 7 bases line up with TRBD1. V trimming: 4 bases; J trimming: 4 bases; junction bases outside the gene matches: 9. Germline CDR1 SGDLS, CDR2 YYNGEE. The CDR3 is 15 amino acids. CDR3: CASSPQGVNSDTQYF. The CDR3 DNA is TGTGCCAGCAGCCCCCAGGGGGTCAATTCAGATACGCAGTATTTT.

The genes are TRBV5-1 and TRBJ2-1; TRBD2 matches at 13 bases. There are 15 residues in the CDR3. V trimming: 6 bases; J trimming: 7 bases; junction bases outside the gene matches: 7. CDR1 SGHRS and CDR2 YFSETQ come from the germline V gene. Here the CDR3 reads CASTQGLAGVNEQFF. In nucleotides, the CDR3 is TGCGCCAGCACACAAGGACTAGCGGGAGTTAATGAGCAGTTCTTC.

CDR3 amino acids: CSASMWNEQFF. Written as DNA, the CDR3 is TGCAGTGCTAGTATGTGGAATGAGCAGTTCTTC. The chain is built from TRBV20-1 and TRBJ2-1; D unclear. The CDR3 extends over 11 amino acids. Per germline, CDR1 DFQATT and CDR2 SNEGSKA (reference sequence). With 3 bases removed from V and 7 bases from J, the gap between germline ends came to 7 bases.

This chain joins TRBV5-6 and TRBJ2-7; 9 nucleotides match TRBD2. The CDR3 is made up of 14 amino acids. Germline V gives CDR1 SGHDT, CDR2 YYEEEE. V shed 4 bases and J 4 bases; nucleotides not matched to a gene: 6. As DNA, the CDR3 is TGTGCCAGCAGCGATCGCGGGAGGGTTTACGAGCAGTACTTC. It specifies CASSDRGRVYEQYF.

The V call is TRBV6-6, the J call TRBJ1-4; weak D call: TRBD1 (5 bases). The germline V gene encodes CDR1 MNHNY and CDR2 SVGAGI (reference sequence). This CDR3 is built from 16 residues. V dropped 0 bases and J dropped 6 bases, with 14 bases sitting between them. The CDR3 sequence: CASSYSTGLGDEKLFF. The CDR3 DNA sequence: TGTGCCAGCAGTTACTCAACAGGCCTAGGTGATGAAAAACTGTTTTTT.

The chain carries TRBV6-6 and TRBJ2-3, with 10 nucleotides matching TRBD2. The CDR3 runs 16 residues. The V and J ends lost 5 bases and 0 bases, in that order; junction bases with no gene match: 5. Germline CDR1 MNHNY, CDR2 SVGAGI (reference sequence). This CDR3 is CASSGGLAASTDTQYF. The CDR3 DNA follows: TGTGCCAGCAGTGGTGGACTAGCGGCTAGCACAGATACGCAGTATTTT.

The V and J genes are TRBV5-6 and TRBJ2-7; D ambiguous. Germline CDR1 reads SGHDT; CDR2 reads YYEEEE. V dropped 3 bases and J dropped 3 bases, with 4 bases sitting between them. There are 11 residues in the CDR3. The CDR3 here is CASSSHYEQYF. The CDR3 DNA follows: TGTGCCAGCAGCTCTCACTACGAGCAGTACTTC.

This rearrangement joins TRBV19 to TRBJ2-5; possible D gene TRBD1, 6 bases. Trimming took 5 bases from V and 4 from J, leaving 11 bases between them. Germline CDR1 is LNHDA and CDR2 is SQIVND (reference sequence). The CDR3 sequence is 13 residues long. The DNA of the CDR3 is TGTGCCAGTAGTGGAGGACAGATAGAGACCCAGTACTTC. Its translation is CASSGGQIETQYF. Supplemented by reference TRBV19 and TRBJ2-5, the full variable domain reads DGGITQSPKYLFRKEGQNVTLSCEQNLNHDAMYWYRQDPGQGLRLIYYSQIVNDFQKGDIAEGYSVSREKKESFPLTVTSAQKNPTAFYLCASSGGQIETQYFGPGTRLLVL.

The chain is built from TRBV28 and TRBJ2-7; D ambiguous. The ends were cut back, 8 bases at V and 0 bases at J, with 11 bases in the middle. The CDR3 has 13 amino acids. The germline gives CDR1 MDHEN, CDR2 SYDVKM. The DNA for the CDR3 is TGTGCCAGCGTCACCCCCGGCTCCTACGAGCAGTACTTC. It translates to CASVTPGSYEQYF.

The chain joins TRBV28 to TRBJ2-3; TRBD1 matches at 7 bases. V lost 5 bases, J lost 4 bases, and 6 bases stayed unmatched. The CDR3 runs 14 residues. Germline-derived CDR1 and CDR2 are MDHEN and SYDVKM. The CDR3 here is CASSANRGADTQYF. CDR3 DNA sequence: TGTGCCAGCAGTGCCAACAGGGGCGCAGATACGCAGTATTTT.

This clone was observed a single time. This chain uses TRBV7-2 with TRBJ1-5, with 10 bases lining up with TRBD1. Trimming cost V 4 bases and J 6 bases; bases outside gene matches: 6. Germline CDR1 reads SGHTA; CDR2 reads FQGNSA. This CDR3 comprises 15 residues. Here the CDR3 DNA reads TGTGCCAGCAGCTCCGGGACAGGGGTCGGTCAGCCCCAGCATTTT. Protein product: CASSSGTGVGQPQHF.

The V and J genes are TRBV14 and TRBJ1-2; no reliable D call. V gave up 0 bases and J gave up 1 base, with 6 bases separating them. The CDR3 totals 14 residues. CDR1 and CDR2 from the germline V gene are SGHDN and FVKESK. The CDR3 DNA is TGTGCCAGCAGCCAAGACAGATTTAACTATGGCTACACCTTC. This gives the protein CASSQDRFNYGYTF.

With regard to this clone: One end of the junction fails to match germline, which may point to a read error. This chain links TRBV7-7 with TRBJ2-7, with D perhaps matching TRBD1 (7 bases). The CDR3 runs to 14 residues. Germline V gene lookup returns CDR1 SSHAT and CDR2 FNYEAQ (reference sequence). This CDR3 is CASSPDRSSDEQYF. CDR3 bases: TGTGCTAGCAGCCCGGACAGGTCTAGCGACGAGCAGTACTTC.